The 2 T cell receptor beta chains below were found in one sample sequenced in a study of blood T cell repertoires in COVID-19. The data were produced by immunoSEQ multiplex PCR, yet TCRdb's version contains in-frame clones alone and is incomplete. Of more than 200,000 clones in the sample, around 86% are singletons; the top ten hold approximately 7.2%. The sequencing sample was made of PBMCs or T cells enriched from blood (not recorded which). These receptor sequences come from a young man in a cohort exposed to, infected with or recovered from COVID-19 (not recorded which).

The gene calls are TRBV5-1 and TRBJ2-3; D might be TRBD2 (6 bases). The CDR3 is 15 amino acids. Germline CDR1 and CDR2: SGHRS and YFSETQ. The V and J ends lost 2 bases and 1 base respectively, with 11 bases between them. CDR3 loop: CASSFGGGGTDTQYF. DNA of the CDR3: TGCGCCAGCAGCTTCGGGGGAGGCGGCACAGATACGCAGTATTTT.

This chain uses TRBV7-8 with TRBJ1-4, with 8 bases matching TRBD1. With V trimmed by 5 bases and J by 1 base, 9 bases remained unmatched. This CDR3 contains 17 residues. Per germline, CDR1 SGHVS and CDR2 FQNEAQ. CDR3 residues: CASSAGQGSLTNEKLFF. In nucleotides, the CDR3 is TGTGCCAGCAGCGCCGGACAGGGAAGTCTAACTAATGAAAAACTGTTTTTT.